A selection of T cell receptor beta chains follows, all from one sample in a study of identical twins. TCRdb independently ran MiXCR on the 5' RACE reads; one entry per CDR3 protein. The table records about 520,000 distinct CDR3 sequences, about 20% of them present only once. The data also belong to a second study, concerning T cells expressing NK-cell markers.

The specimen sequenced was CD4+ T cells sorted from blood. The receptor set was obtained from a woman under 30 in good health. Both conserved end residues are part of each CDR3. A D gene is named only where the DNA matches it firmly. Clone size is stated in some rows and not others, as once, few, many or a class when expanded.

abundance: -; d_gene: -; j_gene: TRBJ2-4; v_gene: TRBV15; CDR3aa: CATSRDGGSNIQYF; CDR3nt: TGTGCCACCAGCAGAGATGGGGGCTCAAACATTCAGTACTTC
abundance: few; d_gene: -; j_gene: TRBJ1-3; v_gene: TRBV15; CDR3aa: CATSRDGQSGNTIYF; CDR3nt: TGTGCCACCAGCAGAGATGGCCAGTCTGGAAACACCATATATTTT
abundance: -; d_gene: TRBD1; j_gene: TRBJ2-1; v_gene: TRBV12-5; CDR3aa: CASGLASGTGLFF; CDR3nt: TGTGCTAGTGGTTTGGCCTCCGGGACAGGGCTGTTCTTC
abundance: many; d_gene: TRBD1; j_gene: TRBJ1-2; v_gene: TRBV6-1; CDR3aa: CASSRGQSYGYTF; CDR3nt: TGTGCCAGCAGCCGGGGACAGTCTTATGGCTACACCTTC
abundance: -; d_gene: -; j_gene: TRBJ1-1; v_gene: TRBV9; CDR3aa: CASSVNLNRETEAFF; CDR3nt: TGTGCCAGCAGCGTAAACCTTAACAGGGAAACTGAAGCTTTCTTT
abundance: many; d_gene: -; j_gene: TRBJ2-3; v_gene: TRBV20-1; CDR3aa: CSAIPSSTDTQYF; CDR3nt: TGCAGTGCCATACCTAGCAGCACAGATACGCAGTATTTT
abundance: few; d_gene: TRBD1; j_gene: TRBJ1-4; v_gene: TRBV20-1; CDR3aa: CSAADRGLNEKLFF; CDR3nt: TGCAGTGCCGCTGACAGGGGGCTGAATGAAAAACTGTTTTTT
abundance: many; d_gene: -; j_gene: TRBJ1-6; v_gene: TRBV12-3/TRBV12-4; CDR3aa: CASSLSSHSPLHF; CDR3nt: TGTGCCAGCAGTTTATCGTCCCATTCACCCCTCCACTTT
abundance: many; d_gene: -; j_gene: TRBJ2-7; v_gene: TRBV29-1; CDR3aa: CSVEGQGGYEQYF; CDR3nt: TGCAGCGTTGAAGGACAGGGAGGCTACGAGCAGTACTTC
abundance: few; d_gene: -; j_gene: TRBJ2-3; v_gene: TRBV2; CDR3aa: CASLGTLQDTQYF; CDR3nt: TGTGCCAGCTTGGGGACCCTACAGGATACGCAGTATTTT
abundance: -; d_gene: -; j_gene: TRBJ1-5; v_gene: TRBV30; CDR3aa: CAWGLNSNQPQHF; CDR3nt: TGTGCCTGGGGGCTTAATAGCAATCAGCCCCAGCATTTT
abundance: many; d_gene: -; j_gene: TRBJ2-1; v_gene: TRBV5-1; CDR3aa: CASSSYERSIYNEQFF; CDR3nt: TGCGCCAGCAGCTCCTATGAGCGGAGCATCTACAATGAGCAGTTCTTC
abundance: -; d_gene: TRBD2; j_gene: TRBJ2-3; v_gene: TRBV12-5; CDR3aa: CASGPGLAGADTQYF; CDR3nt: TGTGCTAGTGGACCCGGACTAGCGGGAGCAGATACGCAGTATTTT
abundance: few; d_gene: -; j_gene: TRBJ2-3; v_gene: TRBV6-1; CDR3aa: CASSQMGGGTDTQYF; CDR3nt: TGTGCCAGCAGCCAGATGGGGGGAGGCACAGATACGCAGTATTTT
abundance: -; d_gene: -; j_gene: TRBJ2-3; v_gene: TRBV7-2; CDR3aa: CASTLEEEDTQYF; CDR3nt: TGTGCCAGCACCTTAGAGGAGGAAGATACGCAGTATTTT
abundance: -; d_gene: TRBD1; j_gene: TRBJ2-7; v_gene: TRBV4-3; CDR3aa: CASSQDPVGQGVYEQYF; CDR3nt: TGCGCCAGCAGCCAAGATCCTGTGGGACAGGGGGTCTACGAGCAGTACTTC
abundance: -; d_gene: TRBD2; j_gene: TRBJ2-7; v_gene: TRBV20-1; CDR3aa: CSATPASGYHYEQYF; CDR3nt: TGCAGTGCCACCCCGGCTAGCGGTTATCATTACGAGCAGTACTTC
abundance: -; d_gene: -; j_gene: TRBJ2-1; v_gene: TRBV12-3/TRBV12-4; CDR3aa: CASSLGQARNEQFF; CDR3nt: TGTGCCAGCAGTTTAGGGCAGGCACGCAATGAGCAGTTCTTC
abundance: -; d_gene: -; j_gene: TRBJ2-7; v_gene: TRBV4-3; CDR3aa: CASSQEFPGYEQYF; CDR3nt: TGCGCCAGCAGCCAAGAATTCCCCGGCTACGAGCAGTACTTC
abundance: -; d_gene: -; j_gene: TRBJ1-1; v_gene: TRBV20-1; CDR3aa: CSASGGGLDTEAFF; CDR3nt: TGCAGTGCTAGCGGGGGGGGCCTGGACACTGAAGCTTTCTTT
abundance: -; d_gene: TRBD2; j_gene: TRBJ2-5; v_gene: TRBV15; CDR3aa: CATSGGLAGGIAEETQYF; CDR3nt: TGTGCCACCAGCGGGGGACTAGCGGGAGGGATAGCGGAGGAGACCCAGTACTTC
abundance: -; d_gene: TRBD2; j_gene: TRBJ2-3; v_gene: TRBV18; CDR3aa: CASSQAGGYTDTQYF; CDR3nt: TGTGCCAGCTCACAAGCGGGGGGTTACACAGATACGCAGTATTTT
abundance: many; d_gene: -; j_gene: TRBJ2-1; v_gene: TRBV20-1; CDR3aa: CSARDHKGNNEQFF; CDR3nt: TGCAGTGCTAGAGATCATAAGGGGAACAATGAGCAGTTCTTC
abundance: few; d_gene: -; j_gene: TRBJ1-1; v_gene: TRBV12-3/TRBV12-4; CDR3aa: CASSLDSLEAFF; CDR3nt: TGTGCCAGCAGTTTGGACAGCCTTGAAGCTTTCTTT
abundance: few; d_gene: -; j_gene: TRBJ2-3; v_gene: TRBV20-1; CDR3aa: CSARERVLTDTQYF; CDR3nt: TGCAGTGCTAGAGAGAGGGTCCTCACAGATACGCAGTATTTT
abundance: -; d_gene: -; j_gene: TRBJ2-1; v_gene: TRBV7-7; CDR3aa: CASSLTDISEQFF; CDR3nt: TGTGCTAGCAGTTTGACCGATATCAGTGAGCAGTTCTTC
abundance: many; d_gene: -; j_gene: TRBJ1-1; v_gene: TRBV4-3; CDR3aa: CASSQDDSRAFF; CDR3nt: TGCGCCAGCAGCCAAGACGACTCTAGGGCTTTCTTT